A selection of T cell receptor beta chains follows, all from one sample in a study of OX40 agonist ivuxolimab in advanced cancers. Clones were read by immunoSEQ multiplex PCR, and TCRdb kept only the in-frame ones, dropping some. The table includes fewer than 60,000 clones, 75% to 90% detected once. Here the sequenced sample was CD4+ or CD8+ T cells sorted from blood, taken in a trial of the OX40 agonist ivuxolimab. All receptors come from an adult with an advanced solid tumor such as melanoma, head and neck, liver or kidney cancer. The CDR3 runs from the conserved cysteine through the conserved F or W. The D gene is left open where the match is weak. Not all rows give a size; the values are once, few, many and, for expanded clones, a class.

d_call,v_call,clone_size,j_call,cdr3_aa,cdr3_nt
.,TRBV11-2,.,TRBJ1-2,CASSLTGHSGYTF,TGTGCCAGCAGCTTGACCGGACACAGCGGCTACACCTTC
.,TRBV6-6,.,TRBJ2-4,CASSYGIIQYF,TGTGCCAGCAGTTACGGGATCATTCAGTACTTC
.,TRBV23-1,once,TRBJ2-4,CASSQCKGAKNIQYF,TGCGCCAGCAGTCAATGTAAGGGGGCCAAAAACATTCAGTACTTC
.,TRBV28,.,TRBJ1-2,CASSTPGRQGYTF,TGTGCCAGCAGCACCCCGGGACGTCAAGGCTACACCTTC
.,TRBV5-1,.,TRBJ1-2,CASSLTGNDGYTF,TGCGCCAGCAGTCTTACAGGGAACGATGGCTACACCTTC
TRBD1,TRBV6-5,.,TRBJ2-3,CASSFTIATGEAQYF,TGTGCCAGCAGTTTTACCATAGCGACAGGGGAAGCGCAGTATTTT
TRBD1,TRBV2,once,TRBJ1-2,CASTVGTGPSYGYTF,TGTGCCAGCACTGTCGGGACAGGACCATCCTATGGCTACACCTTC
.,TRBV7-2,.,TRBJ1-2,CASRQQDDYGYTF,TGTGCCAGCAGACAACAGGACGACTATGGCTACACCTTC
.,TRBV5-1,.,TRBJ1-1,CASSPQGKGTEAFF,TGCGCCAGCAGCCCCCAGGGGAAGGGCACTGAAGCTTTCTTT
TRBD1,TRBV5-6,few,TRBJ2-3,CASSPIPGTGTDTQYF,TGTGCCAGCAGCCCCATCCCCGGGACAGGCACAGATACGCAGTATTTT
.,TRBV6-5,.,TRBJ1-2,CASSYGGTNYGYTF,TGTGCCAGCAGTTACGGTGGCACTAACTATGGCTACACCTTC
.,TRBV19,once,TRBJ1-5,CASSTGWNQPQHF,TGTGCCAGTAGTACTGGCTGGAATCAGCCCCAGCATTTT
.,TRBV5-1,.,TRBJ1-1,CASSLGAGRAKNTEAFF,TGCGCCAGCAGCTTGGGGGCAGGACGGGCAAAGAACACTGAAGCTTTCTTT
.,TRBV25-1,once,TRBJ1-1,CASSGVGSTQAFF,TGTGCCAGCAGTGGTGTGGGCAGCACTCAAGCTTTCTTT
.,TRBV19,.,TRBJ2-6,CASSKGSGANVLTF,TGTGCCAGTAGTAAAGGGTCTGGGGCCAACGTCCTGACTTTC
TRBD2,TRBV5-1,once,TRBJ2-3,CASSFQRGTDTQYF,TGCGCCAGCAGCTTCCAGCGGGGGACAGATACGCAGTATTTT
.,TRBV5-6,medium-sized,TRBJ1-1,CASSLTVNTEAFF,TGTGCCAGCAGCTTGACAGTGAACACTGAAGCTTTCTTT
.,TRBV10-1,.,TRBJ2-7,CASSESYGGTTEQYF,TGCGCCAGCAGTGAATCGTACGGGGGCACAACCGAGCAGTACTTC
.,TRBV4-1,.,TRBJ2-3,CASSQDPRTTDTQYF,TGCGCCAGCAGCCAAGACCCGAGGACCACAGATACGCAGTATTTT
.,TRBV7-9,few,TRBJ1-2,CASSRDIYGYTF,TGTGCCAGCAGCCGAGACATCTATGGCTACACCTTC
TRBD1,TRBV14,.,TRBJ1-1,CASSQGWDRKLNTEAFF,TGTGCCAGCAGCCAAGGATGGGACAGAAAGTTGAACACTGAAGCTTTCTTT
.,TRBV28,once,TRBJ2-5,CASNPGGKETQYF,TGTGCCAGCAACCCGGGCGGGAAAGAGACCCAGTACTTC
.,TRBV30,.,TRBJ1-3,CAWKNPPGNTIYF,TGTGCCTGGAAGAACCCACCTGGAAACACCATATATTTT
TRBD2,TRBV9,.,TRBJ2-1,CASSLSAGGHNEQFF,TGTGCCAGCAGCCTTAGTGCGGGAGGACACAATGAGCAGTTCTTC
.,TRBV7-9,.,TRBJ1-2,CASSSFQGNYGYTF,TGTGCCAGCAGCTCTTTTCAGGGTAACTATGGCTACACCTTC
.,TRBV28,.,TRBJ1-1,CASNEGRTEAFF,TGTGCAAGCAACGAGGGTCGGACTGAAGCTTTCTTT
.,TRBV19,.,TRBJ1-2,CASSQLGGQGEGYTF,TGTGCCAGTAGTCAACTCGGGGGGCAGGGAGAAGGCTACACCTTC
.,TRBV18,.,TRBJ1-5,CASSYQVSNQPQHF,TGTGCCAGCTCATATCAGGTTAGCAATCAGCCCCAGCATTTT
.,TRBV7-2,.,TRBJ2-5,CASSFIRIGLGQETQYF,TGTGCCAGCAGCTTCATTCGTATCGGGCTGGGGCAAGAGACCCAGTACTTC
.,TRBV14,.,TRBJ1-2,CASSPQSYYGYTF,TGTGCCAGCAGCCCCCAGAGTTATTATGGCTACACCTTC
.,TRBV28,once,TRBJ2-7,CASSLGLARAYEQYF,TGTGCCAGCAGTTTAGGTCTAGCGCGCGCCTACGAGCAGTACTTC
.,TRBV28,.,TRBJ1-5,CATTFGGSNQPQHF,TGTGCCACCACCTTCGGAGGTAGCAATCAGCCCCAGCATTTT
TRBD1,TRBV5-1,.,TRBJ1-2,CASSLGQGAFGYTF,TGCGCCAGCAGCTTAGGACAGGGGGCCTTTGGCTACACCTTC
.,TRBV18,.,TRBJ1-1,CASSPTTVNTEAFF,TGTGCCAGCTCACCAACGACGGTGAACACTGAAGCTTTCTTT
TRBD1,TRBV30,once,TRBJ1-4,CAWSTSTQGSLFF,TGTGCCTGGAGCACTTCGACACAGGGGTCACTGTTTTTT
.,TRBV4-3,.,TRBJ1-4,CASSQDSLINEKLFF,TGCGCCAGCAGCCAAGATTCGCTGATTAATGAAAAACTGTTTTTT
TRBD2,TRBV19,.,TRBJ2-1,CASSMRLAGANEQFF,TGTGCCAGTAGTATGAGACTAGCGGGAGCTAATGAGCAGTTCTTC
TRBD1,TRBV6-5,once,TRBJ1-2,CASRGQGTGNYGYTF,TGTGCCAGCAGGGGCCAAGGGACAGGGAACTATGGCTACACCTTC
TRBD2,TRBV11-2,.,TRBJ2-5,CASSLRLAGGQETQYF,TGTGCCAGCAGCCTCCGACTAGCGGGGGGGCAAGAGACCCAGTACTTC
TRBD1,TRBV4-2,.,TRBJ1-1,CASSLGGLNTEAFF,TGTGCCAGCAGCCTAGGGGGCCTGAACACTGAAGCTTTCTTT
.,TRBV6-5,.,TRBJ1-2,CASSLPGRGLGGYTF,TGTGCCAGCAGCCTCCCGGGACGGGGATTAGGGGGCTACACCTTC
.,TRBV7-2,once,TRBJ2-7,CASSDGTLSSYEQYF,TGTGCCAGCAGCGACGGGACGTTGAGCTCCTACGAGCAGTACTTC
.,TRBV6-5,.,TRBJ2-3,CASSYRTKGTDTQYF,TGTGCCAGCAGTTACCGGACTAAGGGTACAGATACGCAGTATTTT
.,TRBV19,.,TRBJ1-5,CASTRGGVGQPQHF,TGTGCCAGTACCCGCGGTGGGGTTGGTCAGCCCCAGCATTTT
.,TRBV11-3,.,TRBJ1-6,CASSWDFNSPLHF,TGTGCCAGCAGCTGGGACTTTAATTCACCCCTCCACTTT
TRBD1,TRBV7-2,.,TRBJ2-7,CASSLDRGEQYF,TGTGCCAGCAGTTTAGACAGGGGTGAGCAGTACTTC
.,TRBV6-1,.,TRBJ1-1,CASSEQRAPAFF,TGTGCCAGCAGTGAACAGAGGGCACCAGCTTTCTTT
TRBD2,TRBV11-3,.,TRBJ2-3,CASSLGPSGGTDTQYF,TGTGCCAGCAGCTTAGGTCCTAGCGGAGGCACAGATACGCAGTATTTT
TRBD2,TRBV7-2,.,TRBJ2-1,CASSSQWGAGGGGEQFF,TGTGCCAGCAGCTCCCAATGGGGAGCGGGAGGCGGTGGTGAGCAGTTCTTC
.,TRBV11-3,.,TRBJ2-7,CASSRHSETSEQYF,TGTGCCAGCAGCCGACATTCCGAAACAAGCGAGCAGTACTTC